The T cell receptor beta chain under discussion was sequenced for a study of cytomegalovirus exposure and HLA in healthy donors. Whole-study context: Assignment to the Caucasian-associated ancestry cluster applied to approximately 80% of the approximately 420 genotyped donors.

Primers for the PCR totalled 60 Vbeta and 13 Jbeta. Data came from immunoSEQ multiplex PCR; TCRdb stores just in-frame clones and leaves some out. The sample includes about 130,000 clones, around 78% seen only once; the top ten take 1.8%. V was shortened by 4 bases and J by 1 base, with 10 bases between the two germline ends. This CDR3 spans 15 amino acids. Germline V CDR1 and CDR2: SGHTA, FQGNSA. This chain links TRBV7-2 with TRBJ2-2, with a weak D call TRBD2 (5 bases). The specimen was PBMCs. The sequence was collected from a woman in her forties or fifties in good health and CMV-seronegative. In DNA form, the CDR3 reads TGTGCCAGCAGCTCCCGACGGGGGAACACCGGGGAGCTGTTTTTT. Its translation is CASSSRRGNTGELFF. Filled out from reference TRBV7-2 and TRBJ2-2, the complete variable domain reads GAGVSQSPSNKVTEKGKDVELRCDPISGHTALYWYRQSLGQGLEFLIYFQGNSAPDKSGLPSDRFSAERTGGSVSTLTIQRTQQEDSAVYLCASSSRRGNTGELFFGEGSRLTVL.